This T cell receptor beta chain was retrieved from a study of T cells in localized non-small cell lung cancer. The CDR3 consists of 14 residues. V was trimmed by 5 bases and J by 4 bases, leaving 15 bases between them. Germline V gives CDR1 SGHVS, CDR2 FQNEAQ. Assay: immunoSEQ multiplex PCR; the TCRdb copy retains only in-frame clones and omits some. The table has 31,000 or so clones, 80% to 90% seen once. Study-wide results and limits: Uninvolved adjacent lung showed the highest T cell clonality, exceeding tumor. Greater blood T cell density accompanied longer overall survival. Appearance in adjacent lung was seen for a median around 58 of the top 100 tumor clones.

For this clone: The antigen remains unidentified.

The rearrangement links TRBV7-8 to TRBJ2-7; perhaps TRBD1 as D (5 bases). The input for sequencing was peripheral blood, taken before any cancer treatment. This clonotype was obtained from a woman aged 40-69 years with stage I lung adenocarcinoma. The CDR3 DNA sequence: TGTGCCAGCAGCCCCCTCGGACACCTTTACGAGCAGTACTTC. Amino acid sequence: CASSPLGHLYEQYF. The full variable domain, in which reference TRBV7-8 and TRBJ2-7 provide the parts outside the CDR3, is GAGVSQSPRYKVAKRGQDVALRCDPISGHVSLFWYQQALGQGPEFLTYFQNEAQLDKSGLPSDRFFAERPEGSVSTLKIQRTQQEDSAVYLCASSPLGHLYEQYFGPGTRLTVT.